This T cell receptor (beta chain) was obtained from a study of T cell responses to AZD1222 COVID-19 vaccine. The method was immunoSEQ multiplex PCR; TCRdb's version includes in-frame clones alone and lacks a portion of them. The repertoire consists of over 140,000 clones, with almost 95% occurring once and the leading ten covering about 3.7%. The sample here was peripheral blood, taken 28 days after the second AZD1222 dose. The sequence was obtained from an adult who received the AZD1222 COVID-19 vaccine.

CDR3 residues: CASRLRQLGATEAFF. CDR3 sequence (DNA): TGTGCCAGCAGGCTACGACAGTTAGGGGCGACTGAAGCTTTCTTT. This chain uses TRBV6-5 with TRBJ1-1, with D possibly being TRBD1 (5 bases). V lost 6 bases, J lost 5 bases, and 19 bases lay in between. The germline CDR1 and CDR2 sequences are MNHEY and SVGAGI. The CDR3 contains 15 residues.